The T cell receptor beta chain under discussion was sequenced for a study of cytomegalovirus exposure and HLA in healthy donors (dated by TCRdb to 2016 to 2017). A note on the overall study: An earlier analysis of more than 550 of the donors reported about 280 Gb of sequence data and 95 million to 130 million unique TCR beta sequences obtained from around 190 million T cells. The study aimed to test whether signatures of past pathogen exposure could be identified by cataloging public T cell receptors. In the later analysis, no new phenotypic data were used to find candidate immune exposures; instead, reliance was placed on TCR beta sequences and their occurrence across donors. To decide whether each TCR beta V gene segment behaved as functional or pseudogenic, an earlier analysis of 587 of the donors relied on high-throughput TCR beta sequencing. A separate validation cohort of 100 to 150 different subjects was used in addition to the approximately 640-subject first cohort. Using immunosequencing, the study profiled T cell repertoires from about 650 subjects and related those repertoires to cytomegalovirus serostatus. Five DR-DQ haplotypes were handled as single units for association and clustering because linkage in the cohort was strong. All discovery cohort repertoires had been generated on a single sequencing platform. On average, around 240,000 unique TCR beta nucleotide sequences were sequenced per donor among 398 genotyped donors of the cohort, with roughly 18% of those sequences being non-productive. The number of donors typed differed by locus, with roughly 620-640 for A, B, C, DRB1 and DQB1, around 560 for DQA1, 600 to 610 for DPA1, and 450 to 480 for DPB1. An early release covering roughly 640 HLA-typed donors comprised approximately 300 gigabases of sequencing data and roughly 86 million unique TCR sequences. HLA typing covered class I and class II loci at four-digit resolution. A later genetic analysis used genome-wide SNP genotypes for about 60% of the roughly 700 donors, treating that subset as a discovery cohort. Donor age, sex, ethnicity and CMV serostatus were collected together with the repertoire data. To predict cytomegalovirus infection status, the study brought together high-throughput TCR immunosequencing, statistical association of individual TCRs with disease status, and machine learning. To study patterns of TCR occurrence, a later analysis re-analyzed previously published TCR beta repertoires from 500 to 850 donors and added high-resolution HLA genotyping. The genetic ancestry cluster associated with self-reported Caucasian donors included about 84% of the 300 to 450 genotyped donors. Overall results and qualifications from the work: Compared with the roughly 720-donor mean, donors in an Asian-associated ancestry cluster had fewer N-insertions in productive TCRs, according to a later genetic analysis. Some IMGT-functional V segments, including TRBV6-2 and TRBV6-3, could not be distinguished by the 87-base-pair reads and were therefore excluded. Presence/absence analyses assumed roughly uniform sequencing depth across donors, an assumption that may not hold. V-gene and J-gene trimming of TCR beta chains was associated with a missense DCLRE1C variant in a later genetic analysis, and the association was replicated in an independent cohort. When HLA alleles, especially DR and DQ, strongly co-occurred, TCR associations were difficult to assign to individual alleles. A later analysis associated roughly 17,000 TCR beta sequences with specific HLA alleles at a false discovery rate of 0.05. A few of the identified cytomegalovirus-associated TCR beta chains were confirmed in vitro to be specific for cytomegalovirus antigens. A later analysis found that TCR association rates varied across HLA loci, with DRB1 alleles showing the most associated TCRs and HLA-C alleles the fewest. An earlier analysis of several hundred of the donors showed that most TCR beta V segments appeared in productive rearrangements either about 87% or about 30% of the time, which broadly matched IMGT annotations. A further reported finding was that TCR beta sequences accurately predicted the HLA-A and HLA-B alleles for most subjects in the first cohort. The authors suggested that the approach could potentially be extended to other disease states and immunological phenotypes. Roughly 17 rarely observed V segments, including chromosome 9 orphons, were excluded from the earlier analysis of about 600 of the donors because counts were too low. This cohort had only TCR beta chains sequenced, and the lack of alpha or paired-chain data limited which features could be detected. Correlated functional status among segregating V segments might reflect linkage disequilibrium, but an unknown experimental factor could not be ruled out. Most TCR sequences were observed very rarely across donors, whereas some public TCRs were present in many individuals. The classifier was reported to diagnose cytomegalovirus status with high specificity and sensitivity in both the original and validation cohorts. Compared with equally common non-associated chains, HLA-associated TCR beta chains in a later analysis were more clonally expanded and had lower generation probabilities. Because HLA typing was unavailable for some donors at each locus, only the typed subset was used in association tests. A group of highly shared sequence variants was considered likely to be a technical artifact of the sequencing pipeline. A later analysis found that most CMV-associated TCR beta chains appeared HLA-restricted, with HLA associations seemingly driven largely by CMV exposure. A total of 150 to 200 TCR beta chains were listed by the study as associated with cytomegalovirus. A later analysis reported that several top co-occurrence clusters appeared linked to parvovirus B19, influenza, CMV and Epstein-Barr virus. For the cohort, immune exposure information was limited to CMV serostatus.

Including cysteine and phenylalanine, the CDR3 has 14 amino acids. Kept here is only the CDR3 DNA, which spans 42 bases and is read in frame from base 1. V is reduced by 3 bases and J by 5 bases, leaving a spacing of 13 bases between them. The germline V gene (reference sequence) gives CDR1 as LNHDA and CDR2 as SQIVND. Libraries were prepared through the immunoSEQ multiplex PCR assay. The multiplex PCR relied on a mix of 60 forward primers for TCR Vbeta segments and 13 reverse primers for TCR Jbeta segments. A multiplex PCR assay on genomic DNA amplified the CDR3 region of rearranged TCR beta genes. Amplified TCR beta libraries were sequenced as 87-base-pair reads on the Illumina HiSeq System. As for the authors' bioinformatics: Across the roughly 700 repertoires, a later analysis counted tens of millions of unique TCR beta chains, some 11 million of which were shared by at least two donors. Raw reads were error-corrected and collapsed into unique sequences by a nearest-neighbor algorithm in which closely related sequences were merged to remove PCR and sequencing errors. V, D and J gene segments were assigned by aligning CDR3 sequences to IMGT reference sequences. Each retained sequence needed at least a six-nucleotide match to both a V gene segment and a J gene segment. Rearrangements were called productive when the CDR3 lacked stop codons and stayed in frame with V and J; all others were non-productive. Following IMGT convention, CDR3 was defined as the stretch from the second conserved V-encoded cysteine to the conserved J-encoded phenylalanine. The earlier analysis of a few hundred of the donors excluded any sequence lacking an unambiguous match to a single V gene segment. An earlier analysis of roughly 590 of the donors called V segments functional above 56.7% productive rearrangements and segregating when the between-donor standard deviation exceeded 5%. A statistical classification framework was built to diagnose cytomegalovirus status from the catalog of TCR beta chain sequences. A later analysis assigned V and J genes by comparing TCR nucleotide sequences with IMGT/GENE-DB human TR gene sequences. The TCRdist pipeline was used in a later analysis to assign CDR3 sequences and most-parsimonious VDJ recombination scenarios. In a later analysis, every TCR beta chain was defined by the combination of its CDR3 amino acid sequence and its V-gene family, and reads without a unique V-gene family were dropped. In a later analysis, several hundred highly shared, low-generation-probability nucleotide sequences were removed to address suspected cross-contamination and a sequencing artifact. For each public chain, a later analysis derived a clonal expansion index from normalized ranks of inferred template counts within each repertoire. A later analysis computed generation probabilities with a VDJ recombination model fitted to out-of-frame rearrangements, and checked the results against IGoR. Hypergeometric tests were used in a later analysis to score TCR-TCR, TCR-HLA and TCR-CMV co-occurrence, with a repertoire-size bias correction applied to the TCR pairs. In a later analysis, false discovery rates were estimated by permuting HLA or CMV assignments 20 times. In a later analysis, co-occurring TCRs were grouped with DBSCAN, and TCRdist sequence similarity was added when clustering was performed within HLA-allele-positive subsets. Co-occurrence clustering excluded repertoires with fewer than 30,000 or more than 120,000 public chains, plus five with anomalous nucleotide sharing. Sourced from immuneACCESS, this table was stored by TCRdb with only in-frame sequences that have V and J called. A share of the clones is absent; for the studies checked, an unresolved V gene accounts for under half, and the remainder has no known explanation. V and J calls and clone size follow that table, whereas D and trimming were derived from the DNA. The sample profile shows tens of thousands of clones; 65% to 85% of them were found once. The ten largest clones take up over 5% of the sample.

The cohort consisted of more than 650 healthy bone marrow donors. All cohort members were sampled while nominally healthy, although unrecorded immune exposures were likely present. The donor tested CMV seronegative and was one of the 352 seronegative cohort members. Each donor provided a peripheral blood sample, and peripheral blood mononuclear cells were used for TCR beta sequencing. The Qiagen DNeasy Blood Extraction Kit was used to extract genomic DNA from the blood cell samples. As regards this clone: The antigen it binds to is not known. Base qualities are not provided; no much larger clone lies one nucleotide away.

The clonotype comes from a male donor in good health and CMV-seronegative. This receptor chain uses TRBV19 and TRBJ1-1; confidence is insufficient to name the D gene. What was sequenced was PBMCs. The CDR3 amino acid sequence is: CASSITGTGTEAFF. The base sequence is TGTGCCAGTAGTATCACGGGTACCGGGACTGAAGCTTTCTTT.